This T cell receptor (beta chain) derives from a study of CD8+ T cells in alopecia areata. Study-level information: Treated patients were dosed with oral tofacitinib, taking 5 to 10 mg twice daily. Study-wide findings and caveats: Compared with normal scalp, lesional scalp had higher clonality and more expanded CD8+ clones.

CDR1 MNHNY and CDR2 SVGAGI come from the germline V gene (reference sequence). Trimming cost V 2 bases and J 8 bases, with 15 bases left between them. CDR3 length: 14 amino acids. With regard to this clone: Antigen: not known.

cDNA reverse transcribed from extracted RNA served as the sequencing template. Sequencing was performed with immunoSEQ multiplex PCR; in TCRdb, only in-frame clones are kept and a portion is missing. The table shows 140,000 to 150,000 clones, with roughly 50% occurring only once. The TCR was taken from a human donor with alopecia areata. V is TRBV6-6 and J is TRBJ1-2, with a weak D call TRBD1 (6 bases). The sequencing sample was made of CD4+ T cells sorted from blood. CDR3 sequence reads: CASSYPQGGQGYTF. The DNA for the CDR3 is TGTGCCAGCAGTTACCCACAGGGAGGACAAGGCTACACCTTC.